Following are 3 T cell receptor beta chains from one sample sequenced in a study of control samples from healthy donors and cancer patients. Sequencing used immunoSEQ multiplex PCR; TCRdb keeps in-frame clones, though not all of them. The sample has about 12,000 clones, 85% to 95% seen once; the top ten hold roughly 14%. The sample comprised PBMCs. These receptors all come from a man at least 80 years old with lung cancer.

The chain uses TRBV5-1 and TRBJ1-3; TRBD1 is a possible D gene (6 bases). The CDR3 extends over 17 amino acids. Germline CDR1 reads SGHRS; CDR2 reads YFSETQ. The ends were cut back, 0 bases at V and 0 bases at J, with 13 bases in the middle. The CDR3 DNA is TGCGCCAGCAGCTTGGGCCACAGGGCTAGCTCTGGAAACACCATATATTTT. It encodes CASSLGHRASSGNTIYF.

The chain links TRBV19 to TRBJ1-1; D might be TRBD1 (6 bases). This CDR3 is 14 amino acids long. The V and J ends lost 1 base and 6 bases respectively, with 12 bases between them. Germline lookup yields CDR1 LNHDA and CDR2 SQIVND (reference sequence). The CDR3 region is CASSIGGQTSEAFF. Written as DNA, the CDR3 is TGTGCCAGTAGTATAGGGGGACAAACCTCTGAAGCTTTCTTT.

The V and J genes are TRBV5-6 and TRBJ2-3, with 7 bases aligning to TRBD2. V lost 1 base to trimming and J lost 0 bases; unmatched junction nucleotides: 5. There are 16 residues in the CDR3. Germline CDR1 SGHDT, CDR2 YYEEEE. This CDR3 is CASSLRGVASTDTQYF. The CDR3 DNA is TGTGCCAGCAGCTTGCGGGGGGTCGCTAGCACAGATACGCAGTATTTT.